These T cell receptor beta chains were read from a single sample in a study of blood T cell repertoires in COVID-19. Profiled with immunoSEQ multiplex PCR; TCRdb holds only in-frame clones, not every one. The sample records about 82,000 clones, 85% to 90% being singletons. Sequencing was performed on PBMCs or T cells enriched from blood (not recorded which). These receptors all come from a woman between 45 and 65 years old with acute COVID-19. The CDR3 runs from the conserved cysteine through the conserved F or W. D genes are given only for firm matches. Clone size is stated in some rows and not others, as once, few, many or a class when expanded.

J gene	V gene	clone size	D gene	CDR3 protein	CDR3 DNA
TRBJ1-2	TRBV29-1	NA	TRBD1	CSVSPGQGISGYTF	TGCAGCGTTTCTCCAGGACAGGGGATCAGTGGCTACACCTTC
TRBJ1-1	TRBV7-9	few	TRBD1	CASSHKGARDMNTEAFF	TGTGCCAGCAGCCACAAGGGGGCTCGGGACATGAACACTGAAGCTTTCTTT
TRBJ2-2	TRBV2	NA	TRBD1	CASSVRQGPNTGELFF	TGTGCCAGCAGTGTCCGACAGGGGCCGAACACCGGGGAGCTGTTTTTT
TRBJ2-5	TRBV18	NA	TRBD1	CASSLMTGGEETQYF	TGTGCCAGCTCACTCATGACAGGGGGCGAGGAGACCCAGTACTTC
TRBJ1-1	TRBV6-2/TRBV6-3	NA	TRBD1	CASSSYRGLTEAFF	TGTGCCAGCAGTTCGTACAGGGGGCTCACTGAAGCTTTCTTT
TRBJ1-3	TRBV21-1	NA	NA	CASSKAVRISGNTIYF	TGTGCCAGCAGCAAAGCTGTGAGGATCTCTGGAAACACCATATATTTT
TRBJ2-7	TRBV7-2	NA	TRBD2	CASSLNPAGAEQYF	TGTGCCAGCAGCTTAAACCCAGCGGGAGCCGAGCAGTACTTC
TRBJ1-5	TRBV7-2	NA	TRBD1	CASSLGQGRNQPQHF	TGTGCCAGCAGCTTAGGACAGGGACGCAATCAGCCCCAGCATTTT
TRBJ2-7	TRBV2	NA	NA	CASSRAQGTYEEQYF	TGTGCCAGCAGCCGAGCGCAGGGAACGTACGAGGAGCAGTACTTC
TRBJ2-1	TRBV25-1	NA	TRBD1	CASSPDRRSYNEQFF	TGTGCCAGCAGTCCGGACAGGAGGTCCTACAATGAGCAGTTCTTC
TRBJ2-2	TRBV27	NA	NA	CASGSYSGELFF	TGTGCCAGCGGTTCCTACTCCGGGGAGCTGTTTTTT
TRBJ1-1	TRBV4-3	NA	TRBD1	CASSYSGTGESEAFF	TGCGCCAGCAGCTATTCCGGGACAGGGGAGTCTGAAGCTTTCTTT
TRBJ2-7	TRBV12-3/TRBV12-4	NA	NA	CASSQGGEQYF	TGTGCCAGCAGTCAGGGGGGCGAGCAGTACTTC
TRBJ2-3	TRBV7-8	NA	NA	CASSVITGTDTQYF	TGTGCCAGCAGCGTTATTACAGGCACAGATACGCAGTATTTT
TRBJ2-6	TRBV5-1	NA	NA	CASSLDTGVSGANVLTF	TGCGCCAGCAGCTTGGATACAGGAGTCTCTGGGGCCAACGTCCTGACTTTC
TRBJ2-2	TRBV27	few	TRBD1	CASRLPGQGTGELFF	TGTGCCAGCAGACTCCCGGGACAGGGGACCGGGGAGCTGTTTTTT
TRBJ2-5	TRBV30	NA	TRBD2	CAWSVSPGGPTEETQYF	TGTGCCTGGAGTGTATCCCCGGGAGGGCCAACGGAAGAGACCCAGTACTTC
TRBJ1-6	TRBV14	NA	NA	CASSQVSGGPLHF	TGTGCCAGCAGCCAAGTGAGTGGAGGACCCCTCCACTTT
TRBJ2-4	TRBV5-8	NA	TRBD2	CASSFVSGRKAKNIQYF	TGTGCCAGCAGCTTCGTAAGCGGGAGGAAAGCCAAAAACATTCAGTACTTC
TRBJ2-1	TRBV11-3	NA	TRBD2	CASSLEVLAVYNEQFF	TGTGCCAGCAGCTTAGAGGTGCTAGCGGTCTACAATGAGCAGTTCTTC